The clone carrying this T cell receptor (beta chain) was found a few times. This specimen comes from a study of T cells in Graves' hyperthyroidism and ophthalmopathy. The ends lost 7 bases at V and 5 bases at J; junction bases unmatched: 4. The V gene's germline CDR1 is DFQATT and CDR2 SNEGSKA (reference sequence). The CDR3 totals 13 residues. Amplified TCR beta CDR3 regions came from RNA transcripts. The study used the HTBI primer set for a first-round RT-PCR of the TCR CDR3. TCRdb fed the multiplex PCR reads into MiXCR, producing one record per CDR3 protein. The sample carries more than 350,000 distinct CDR3 sequences, 14% to 15% recorded once.

Specimen: blood. The genes are TRBV20-1 and TRBJ2-5; 13 bases line up with TRBD2. The receptor was isolated from a woman in her twenties or thirties with Graves' hyperthyroidism. Written as DNA, the CDR3 is TGCAGTGGACTAGCGGGAGGTGGGGAGACCCAGTACTTC. Translating gives CSGLAGGGETQYF.